Below, one T cell receptor (beta chain) is given with its context. Some clones are missing from TCRdb's copy, which holds only in-frame ones; the method was immunoSEQ multiplex PCR. The table records around 130,000 clones, 80% to 90% of them present only once. This specimen belongs to a study of blood T cell repertoires in COVID-19. The sample consisted of peripheral blood. This TCR was sampled from a man aged 50-60 years with active or convalescent COVID-19.

The CDR3 spells CASSPRDRDSPLHF. In nucleotides, the CDR3 is TGTGCCAGCTCACCCCGGGACAGGGACTCACCCCTCCACTTT. J is TRBJ1-6 and V is TRBV18; 9 nucleotides agree with TRBD1. J was trimmed by 10 bases and V by 3 bases; bases with no gene match: 4. The CDR3 consists of 14 residues. Germline values: CDR1 KGHSH, CDR2 LQKENI.